Each of the 17 T cell receptor beta chains below was sequenced from the same sample in a study of shared clonotypes between healthy human individuals. Assay: immunoSEQ multiplex PCR; the TCRdb copy retains only in-frame clones and omits some. This sample yields 2 million to 2.5 million clones, of which about 92% are seen a single time; about 0.41% belongs to the top ten. Sequenced material: naive CD4+ T cells from PBMCs. As to subset: CD45RA+ positively selected. Receptor source: a man younger than 35 in good health. Some clones in this sample may be carry-over from other donors' samples.

In the case of this clone: The identical CDR3 is also encoded by other nucleotide sequences in the sample. V usage is TRBV5-1 and J usage is TRBJ2-7; 16 bases are shared with TRBD2. Germline trimming cut 5 bases from V and 4 bases from J; bases unmatched to any gene: 3. This CDR3 comprises 15 residues. Germline assignment: CDR1 SGHRS and CDR2 YFSETQ. The chain's CDR3 is CASSSGLAGGYEQYF. Written as DNA, the CDR3 is TGCGCCAGCAGTTCGGGACTAGCGGGAGGGTACGAGCAGTACTTC.

The chain employs TRBV9 and TRBJ2-3, with D unresolved. V dropped 3 bases and J dropped 0 bases, with 11 bases sitting between them. CDR3 length equals 15 residues. Per the germline V gene, CDR1 is SGDLS and CDR2 is YYNGEE. CDR3 sequence reads: CASSAGPHSTDTQYF. The CDR3 DNA reads TGTGCCAGCAGCGCCGGGCCTCATAGCACAGATACGCAGTATTTT.

The J gene is TRBJ2-1, the V gene TRBV10-3, with 11 bases aligning to TRBD2. J lost 12 bases, V lost 4 bases, and 5 bases had no gene match. The length of the CDR3 is 13 residues. CDR1 is ENHRY, CDR2 SYGVKD, per germline. CDR3 in amino acids: CAISGLAGGGQFF. The CDR3 DNA is TGTGCCATCAGTGGCCTAGCGGGAGGTGGGCAGTTCTTC.

The chain joins TRBV30 to TRBJ2-3, with 8 bases fitting TRBD2. Germline V gives CDR1 GTSNPN, CDR2 SVGIG (reference sequence). The V gene end was trimmed by 1 base and the J gene end by 0 bases; junction bases not matched to a gene: 6. The CDR3 contains 16 residues. CDR3 residues: CAWSGRLASSTDTQYF. CDR3 nucleotide sequence: TGTGCCTGGAGTGGTAGACTAGCGTCTAGCACAGATACGCAGTATTTT. Based on the CDR3 plus reference TRBV30 and TRBJ2-3, the full variable domain is SQTIHQWPATLVQPVGSPLSLECTVEGTSNPNLYWYRQAAGRGLQLLFYSVGIGQISSEVPQNLSASRPQDRQFILSSKKLLLSDSGFYLCAWSGRLASSTDTQYFGPGTRLTVL.

The CDR3 region is CASSIGQGQETQYF. CDR3 nucleotides: TGTGCCAGTAGTATAGGACAGGGGCAAGAGACCCAGTACTTC. This chain connects TRBV19 to TRBJ2-5; 8 positions match TRBD1. This CDR3 region has 14 residues. The germline gives CDR1 LNHDA, CDR2 SQIVND (reference sequence). Trimming at V came to 1 base and at J to 2 bases, leaving 0 bases not matched to a gene.

This sequence joins TRBV19 and TRBJ1-1, with unresolved D. The CDR3 is 14 amino acids. Germline V gene lookup returns CDR1 LNHDA and CDR2 SQIVND (reference sequence). The ends were cut back, 7 bases at V and 1 base at J, with 13 bases in the middle. The DNA of the CDR3 is TGTGCCAGTACCGTCCAGAGAGGGAACACTGAAGCTTTCTTT. Protein product: CASTVQRGNTEAFF.

The gene calls are TRBV5-1 and TRBJ2-2, with 9 bases that match TRBD1. The CDR3 sequence is 13 residues long. The V gene end was trimmed by 4 bases and the J gene end by 8 bases; junction bases not matched to a gene: 3. From germline, CDR1 is SGHRS and CDR2 YFSETQ. The CDR3 reads CASSLDRGGELFF. Here the CDR3 DNA reads TGCGCCAGCAGCCTGGACAGGGGTGGGGAGCTGTTTTTT.

V usage is TRBV19 and J usage is TRBJ2-7; 9 positions agree with TRBD1. CDR3 length: 15 residues. The ends lost 8 bases at V and 4 bases at J; junction bases unmatched: 12. Germline assignment: CDR1 LNHDA and CDR2 SQIVND (reference sequence). The CDR3 nucleotides are TGTGCCAGTCGTCAACGTAGGGACAGGGTATACGAGCAGTACTTC. This encodes CASRQRRDRVYEQYF.

Regarding this clone: The same CDR3 also results from other DNA sequences found in this sample. The CDR3, as DNA: TGTGCCAGCAGCGTAGTGAGCGGGAGTACAGATACGCAGTATTTT. This gives the protein CASSVVSGSTDTQYF. The chain couples TRBV9 to TRBJ2-3, with 8 bases identical to TRBD2. V was pared by 0 bases and J by 3 bases, with 3 bases of the junction left unmatched. Germline lookup yields CDR1 SGDLS and CDR2 YYNGEE. This CDR3 has 15 residues.

The rearrangement joins TRBV7-6 to TRBJ1-4; D gene unclear. Looked up from germline, CDR1 is SGHVS and CDR2 is FNYEAQ. This CDR3 region has 10 residues. CDR3 sequence: CASGDEKLFF. In nucleotides, the CDR3 is TGTGCGTCCGGAGATGAAAAACTGTTTTTT.

The DNA of the CDR3 is TGCGCCAGCAGCTTGGGGGGGATCGCGCAGCCCCAGCATTTT. It specifies CASSLGGIAQPQHF. The chain couples TRBV5-1 to TRBJ1-5, with D possibly TRBD1 on 5 matching bases. The CDR3 extends over 14 amino acids. The V gene lost 0 bases and the J gene lost 7 bases, with 11 bases spanning the gap. Germline V gene sequence: CDR1 SGHRS, CDR2 YFSETQ.

This clone was detected once. This specimen includes other DNA sequences encoding the same CDR3. The gene calls are TRBV28 and TRBJ2-3; D is undetermined. The length of the CDR3 is 12 residues. Trimming pared 4 bases from V and 4 bases from J, leaving 6 bases between. Germline V gene sequence: CDR1 MDHEN, CDR2 SYDVKM. CDR3 sequence: CASSSLPDTQYF. DNA of the CDR3: TGTGCCAGCAGTTCTCTACCAGATACGCAGTATTTT.

This rearrangement joins TRBV6-6 to TRBJ1-1; D ambiguous. V was clipped by 0 bases and J by 5 bases, with 10 bases between them. The germline V gene encodes CDR1 MNHNY and CDR2 SVGAGI (reference sequence). The CDR3 runs to 14 residues. The CDR3 nucleotides are TGTGCCAGCAGTTACTCGTCTTTGGGTACTGAAGCTTTCTTT. It encodes CASSYSSLGTEAFF.

As for this clone: This CDR3 is also generated by other DNA sequences in the sample. The DNA of the CDR3 is TGCGCCAGCAGCTTGGGGACTTCTGGAAACACCATATATTTT. It is translated as CASSLGTSGNTIYF. The rearrangement joins TRBV5-1 to TRBJ1-3, with D uncertain. This CDR3 has 14 residues. Between the trimmed V and J ends, which lost 0 bases and 1 base, there was a span of 5 bases. CDR1 and CDR2 (germline): SGHRS, YFSETQ.

As for this clone: Other DNA sequences in the sample encode the same CDR3. V and J are TRBV5-1 and TRBJ2-5; tentatively, D is TRBD2 (6 bases). The CDR3 has 14 amino acids. Trimming took off 0 bases at V and 5 bases at J, with 11 bases between the two ends. Per germline, CDR1 SGHRS and CDR2 YFSETQ. CDR3 sequence reads: CASSLAGSQETQYF. Written as DNA, the CDR3 is TGCGCCAGCAGCTTGGCCGGGAGTCAGGAGACCCAGTACTTC. The whole variable domain, filled in from reference TRBV5-1 and TRBJ2-5, reads KAGVTQTPRYLIKTRGQQVTLSCSPISGHRSVSWYQQTPGQGLQFLFEYFSETQRNKGNFPGRFSGRQFSNSRSEMNVSTLELGDSALYLCASSLAGSQETQYFGPGTRLLVL.

This clone was detected only once. This chain links TRBV9 with TRBJ1-5; the D is unclear. Deletions cut 0 bases from V and 7 bases from J, with 17 bases between. CDR1 and CDR2 from the germline V gene are SGDLS and YYNGEE. The CDR3 runs to 16 residues. The CDR3 sequence is CASSVGWGGSGQPQHF. The CDR3 bases are TGTGCCAGCAGCGTAGGGTGGGGAGGATCGGGCCAGCCCCAGCATTTT. Supplemented by reference TRBV9 and TRBJ1-5, the full variable domain reads DSGVTQTPKHLITATGQRVTLRCSPRSGDLSVYWYQQSLDQGLQFLIQYYNGEERAKGNILERFSAQQFPDLHSELNLSSLELGDSALYFCASSVGWGGSGQPQHFGDGTRLSIL.

This clone has only a few counts. This sample includes further DNA sequences coding for the same CDR3. The chain combines TRBV4-1 with TRBJ1-1; maybe TRBD1 (5 bases). The ends were cut back, 3 bases at V and 4 bases at J, with 9 bases in the middle. CDR3 length: 13 amino acids. The germline V gene encodes CDR1 MGHRA and CDR2 YSYEKL. The CDR3 region is CASSQERGTEAFF. In DNA, the CDR3 is TGCGCCAGCAGCCAGGAAAGGGGCACTGAAGCTTTCTTT.